The 3 T cell receptor beta chains below were found in one sample sequenced in a study of shared clonotypes between healthy human individuals (dated by TCRdb to 2020 to 2021). Library preparation employed the immunoSEQ multiplex PCR assay. Sourced from immuneACCESS, this table was stored by TCRdb with only in-frame sequences that have V and J called. A share of the clones is absent; for the studies checked, an unresolved V gene accounts for under half, and the remainder has no known explanation. This sample lists 550,000 to 800,000 clones; about nine tenths were detected once. 34% of the sample is taken by the ten largest. The sequencing sample was made of memory CD8+ T cells from PBMCs. The cell subset or site label corresponds to: CD45RO+ cells pooled with CCR7-negative TemRA cells. All receptors come from a man between 18 and 29 years old in good health. Some clones in this sample may be carry-over from other donors' samples.

The chain combines TRBV7-9 with TRBJ2-7; 9 bases are a match to TRBD1. There are 15 residues in the CDR3. The junction had 9 bases not matched to a gene; V was cut back by 2 bases and J by 7 bases. Looked up from germline, CDR1 is SEHNR and CDR2 is FQNEAQ (reference sequence). DNA of the CDR3: TGTGCCAGCAGCTTAATACAGGGGGCTGTTGGAGAGCAGTACTTC. Its protein is CASSLIQGAVGEQYF.

This rearrangement joins TRBV27 to TRBJ1-2, with D hard to call. V was shortened by 2 bases and J by 0 bases, with 7 bases between the two germline ends. This CDR3 spans 14 amino acids. Per the germline V gene, CDR1 is MNHEY and CDR2 is SMNVEV (reference sequence). The CDR3 loop is CASSLTATNYGYTF. The CDR3 DNA reads TGTGCCAGCAGTTTAACTGCTACTAACTATGGCTACACCTTC.

The chain joins TRBV7-9 to TRBJ1-4; D is unclear. The germline V and J ends were trimmed by 7 bases and 12 bases, with 18 bases remaining between them. CDR1 SEHNR and CDR2 FQNEAQ come from the germline V gene (reference sequence). The CDR3 runs to 13 residues. The CDR3 reads CASTMPHPHELFF. In DNA, the CDR3 is TGTGCCAGCACCATGCCCCACCCACATGAACTGTTTTTT.